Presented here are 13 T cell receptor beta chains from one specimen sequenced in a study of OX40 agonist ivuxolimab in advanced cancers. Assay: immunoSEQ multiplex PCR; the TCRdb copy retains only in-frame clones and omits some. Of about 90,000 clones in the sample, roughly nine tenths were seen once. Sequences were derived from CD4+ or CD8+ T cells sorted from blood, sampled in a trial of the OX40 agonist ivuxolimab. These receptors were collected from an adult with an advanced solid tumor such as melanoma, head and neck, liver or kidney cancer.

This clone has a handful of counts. CDR3 nucleotides: TGTGCCAGCAGCTTAGGGCAGGGATTCAATTCACCCCTCCACTTT. Translated, it gives CASSLGQGFNSPLHF. The chain uses TRBV7-8 and TRBJ1-6; possibly TRBD1 for D (5 bases). The CDR3 extends over 15 amino acids. Trimming removed 1 base from V and 7 bases from J, with 11 bases in between. CDR1 and CDR2 (germline): SGHVS, FQNEAQ.

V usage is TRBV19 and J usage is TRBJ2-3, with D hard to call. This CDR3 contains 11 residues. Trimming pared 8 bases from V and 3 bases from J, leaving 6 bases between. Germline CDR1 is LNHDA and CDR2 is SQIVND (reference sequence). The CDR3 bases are TGTGCCAGTGGCACAACAGATACGCAGTATTTT. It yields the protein CASGTTDTQYF.

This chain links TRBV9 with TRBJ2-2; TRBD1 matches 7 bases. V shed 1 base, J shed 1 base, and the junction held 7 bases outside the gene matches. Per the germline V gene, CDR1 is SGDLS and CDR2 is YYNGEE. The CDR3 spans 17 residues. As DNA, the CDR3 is TGTGCCAGCAGCGTACGGACAGGCCTTTTGAACACCGGGGAGCTGTTTTTT. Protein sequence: CASSVRTGLLNTGELFF.

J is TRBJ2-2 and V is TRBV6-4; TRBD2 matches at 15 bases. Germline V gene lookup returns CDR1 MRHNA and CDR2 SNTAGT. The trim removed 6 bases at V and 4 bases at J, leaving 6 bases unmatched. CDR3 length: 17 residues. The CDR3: CASRPGTSGGPTGELFF. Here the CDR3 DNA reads TGTGCCAGCAGACCCGGGACTAGCGGGGGGCCCACCGGGGAGCTGTTTTTT.

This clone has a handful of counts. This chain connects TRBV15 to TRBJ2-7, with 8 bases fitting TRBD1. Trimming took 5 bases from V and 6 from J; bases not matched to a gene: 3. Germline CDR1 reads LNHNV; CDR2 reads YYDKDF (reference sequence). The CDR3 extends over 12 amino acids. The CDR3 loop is CATSGTGGEQYF. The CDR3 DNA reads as TGTGCCACCAGCGGGACAGGCGGCGAGCAGTACTTC.

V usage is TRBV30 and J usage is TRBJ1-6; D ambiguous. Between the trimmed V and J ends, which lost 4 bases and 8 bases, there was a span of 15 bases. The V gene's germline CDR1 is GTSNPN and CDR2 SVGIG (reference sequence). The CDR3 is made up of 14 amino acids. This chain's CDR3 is CAWTLNGWYSPLHF. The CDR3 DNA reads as TGTGCCTGGACTTTGAACGGATGGTATTCACCCCTCCACTTT.

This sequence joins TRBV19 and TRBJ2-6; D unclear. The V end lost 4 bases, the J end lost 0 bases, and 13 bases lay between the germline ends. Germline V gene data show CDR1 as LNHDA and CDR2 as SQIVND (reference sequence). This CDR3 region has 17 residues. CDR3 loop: CASSKQHSLSGANVLTF. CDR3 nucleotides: TGTGCCAGTAGTAAACAGCATTCCCTCTCTGGGGCCAACGTCCTGACTTTC.

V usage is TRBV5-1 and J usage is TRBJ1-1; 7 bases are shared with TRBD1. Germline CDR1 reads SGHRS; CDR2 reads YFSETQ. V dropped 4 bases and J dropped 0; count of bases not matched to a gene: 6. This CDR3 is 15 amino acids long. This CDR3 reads CASSPRTGMNTEAFF. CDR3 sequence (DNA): TGCGCCAGCAGCCCCCGGACAGGAATGAACACTGAAGCTTTCTTT.

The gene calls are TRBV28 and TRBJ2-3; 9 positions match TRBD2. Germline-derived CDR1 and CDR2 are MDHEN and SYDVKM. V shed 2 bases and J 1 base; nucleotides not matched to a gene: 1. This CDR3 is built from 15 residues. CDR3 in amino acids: CASSLVAGGTDTQYF. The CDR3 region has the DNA TGTGCCAGCAGTTTAGTAGCGGGGGGCACAGATACGCAGTATTTT. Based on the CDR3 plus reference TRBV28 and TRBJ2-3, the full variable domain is DVKVTQSSRYLVKRTGEKVFLECVQDMDHENMFWYRQDPGLGLRLIYFSYDVKMKEKGDIPEGYSVSREKKERFSLILESASTNQTSMYLCASSLVAGGTDTQYFGPGTRLTVL.

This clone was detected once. The CDR3 DNA sequence: TGTGCCATCAGTGAGTTAAACGGAAACACCATATATTTT. Translation: CAISELNGNTIYF. V is TRBV10-3 and J is TRBJ1-3, with no clear D. The CDR3 totals 13 residues. Germline CDR1 reads ENHRY; CDR2 reads SYGVKD. V gave up 1 base and J gave up 4 bases, with 5 bases separating them.

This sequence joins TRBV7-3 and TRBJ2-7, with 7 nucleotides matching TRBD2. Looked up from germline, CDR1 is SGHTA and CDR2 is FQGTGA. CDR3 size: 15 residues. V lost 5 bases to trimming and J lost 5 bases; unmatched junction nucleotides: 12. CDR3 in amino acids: CASSPGGAGEDEQYF. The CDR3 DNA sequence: TGTGCCAGCAGCCCAGGAGGGGCGGGAGAGGACGAGCAGTACTTC. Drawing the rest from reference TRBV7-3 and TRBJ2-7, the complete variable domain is GAGVSQTPSNKVTEKGKYVELRCDPISGHTALYWYRQSLGQGPEFLIYFQGTGAADDSGLPNDRFFAVRPEGSVSTLKIQRTERGDSAVYLCASSPGGAGEDEQYFGPGTRLTVT.

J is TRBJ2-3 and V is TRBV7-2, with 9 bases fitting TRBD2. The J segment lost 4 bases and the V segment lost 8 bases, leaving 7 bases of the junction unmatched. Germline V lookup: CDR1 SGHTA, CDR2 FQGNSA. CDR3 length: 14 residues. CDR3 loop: CASRVGGGADTQYF. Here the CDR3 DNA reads TGTGCCAGCCGAGTGGGCGGGGGGGCAGATACGCAGTATTTT. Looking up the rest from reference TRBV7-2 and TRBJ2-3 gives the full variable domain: GAGVSQSPSNKVTEKGKDVELRCDPISGHTALYWYRQSLGQGLEFLIYFQGNSAPDKSGLPSDRFSAERTGGSVSTLTIQRTQQEDSAVYLCASRVGGGADTQYFGPGTRLTVL.

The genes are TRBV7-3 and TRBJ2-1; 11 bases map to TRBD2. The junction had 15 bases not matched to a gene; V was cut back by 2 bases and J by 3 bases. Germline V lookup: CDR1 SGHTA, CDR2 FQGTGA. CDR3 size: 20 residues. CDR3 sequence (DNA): TGTGCCAGCAGCTTACCAGGACTAGCGGGCCTCCCTAAAGGCTACAATGAGCAGTTCTTC. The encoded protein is CASSLPGLAGLPKGYNEQFF.